This T cell receptor beta chain derives from a study of blood T cell repertoires in COVID-19. The wider study: Material from acute and convalescent COVID-19 was sourced from the United States, Italy and Spain.

The Seattle patients, enrolled during active infection, were followed longitudinally. Germline CDR1 LNHDA, CDR2 SQIVND (reference sequence). V lost 5 bases and J 2 bases, leaving 19 bases between the germline ends. This CDR3 has 17 residues. Profiled with immunoSEQ multiplex PCR; TCRdb holds only in-frame clones, not every one. The table includes about 180,000 clones, approximately 81% detected once. This clone was seen a handful of times. The sample comprised peripheral blood. This sequence was found in a person aged 65 to 85 with COVID-19, enrolled during active disease. The chain couples TRBV19 to TRBJ1-5, with TRBD1 as a possible D gene (5 bases). The CDR3, as DNA: TGTGCCAGTAGTTTTCAGGGCCTTTCTTCGGGCAATCAGCCCCAGCATTTT. Protein: CASSFQGLSSGNQPQHF.